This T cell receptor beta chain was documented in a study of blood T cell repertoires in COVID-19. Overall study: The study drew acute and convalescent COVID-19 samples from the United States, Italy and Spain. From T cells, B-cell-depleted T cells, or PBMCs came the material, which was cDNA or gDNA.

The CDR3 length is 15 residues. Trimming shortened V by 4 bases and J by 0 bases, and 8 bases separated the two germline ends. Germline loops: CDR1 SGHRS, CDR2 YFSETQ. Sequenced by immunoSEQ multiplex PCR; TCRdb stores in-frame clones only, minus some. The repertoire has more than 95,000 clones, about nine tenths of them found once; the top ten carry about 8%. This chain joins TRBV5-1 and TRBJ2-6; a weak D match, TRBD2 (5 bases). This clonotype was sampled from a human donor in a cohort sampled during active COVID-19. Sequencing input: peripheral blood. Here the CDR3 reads CASSTDYSGANVLTF. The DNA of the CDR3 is TGCGCCAGCAGCACCGACTACTCTGGGGCCAACGTCCTGACTTTC.